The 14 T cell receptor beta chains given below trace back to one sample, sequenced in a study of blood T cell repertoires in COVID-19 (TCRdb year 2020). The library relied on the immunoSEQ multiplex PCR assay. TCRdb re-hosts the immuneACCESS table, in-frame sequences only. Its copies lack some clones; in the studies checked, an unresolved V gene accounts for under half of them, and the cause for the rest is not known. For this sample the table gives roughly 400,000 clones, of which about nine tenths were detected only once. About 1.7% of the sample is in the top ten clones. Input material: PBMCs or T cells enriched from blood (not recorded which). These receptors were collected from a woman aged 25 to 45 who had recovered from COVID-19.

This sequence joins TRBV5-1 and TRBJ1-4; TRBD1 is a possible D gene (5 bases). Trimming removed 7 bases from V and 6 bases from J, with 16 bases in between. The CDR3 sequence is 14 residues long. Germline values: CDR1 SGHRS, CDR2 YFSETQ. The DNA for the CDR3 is TGCGCCAGCGGTCCTTCAGGGCGCGATGAAAAACTGTTTTTT. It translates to CASGPSGRDEKLFF.

The CDR3 sequence is CASSSPPGQLSNQPQHF. CDR3 sequence (DNA): TGTGCCAGCAGTTCACCCCCGGGACAGCTTAGCAATCAGCCCCAGCATTTT. V usage is TRBV28 and J usage is TRBJ1-5; 7 bases map to TRBD1. The CDR3 spans 17 residues. J was trimmed by 0 bases and V by 4 bases; bases with no gene match: 9. CDR1 and CDR2 from the germline V gene are MDHEN and SYDVKM.

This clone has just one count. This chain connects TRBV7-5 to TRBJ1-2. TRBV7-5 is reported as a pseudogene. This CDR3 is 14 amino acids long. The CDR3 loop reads CARSSLAGCYGYTF. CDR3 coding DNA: TGTGCCAGAAGTTCTTTAGCCGGTTGCTATGGCTACACCTTC.

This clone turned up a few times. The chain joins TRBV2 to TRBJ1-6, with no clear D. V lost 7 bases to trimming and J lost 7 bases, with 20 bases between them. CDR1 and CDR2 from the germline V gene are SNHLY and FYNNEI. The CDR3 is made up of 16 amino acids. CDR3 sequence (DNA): TGTGCCAGCAACAAACCGGTGGCAGGCTTCAATTCACCCCTCCACTTT. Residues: CASNKPVAGFNSPLHF. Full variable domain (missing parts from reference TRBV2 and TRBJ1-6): EPEVTQTPSHQVTQMGQEVILRCVPISNHLYFYWYRQILGQKVEFLVSFYNNEISEKSEIFDDQFSVERPDGSNFTLKIRSTKLEDSAMYFCASNKPVAGFNSPLHFGNGTRLTVT.

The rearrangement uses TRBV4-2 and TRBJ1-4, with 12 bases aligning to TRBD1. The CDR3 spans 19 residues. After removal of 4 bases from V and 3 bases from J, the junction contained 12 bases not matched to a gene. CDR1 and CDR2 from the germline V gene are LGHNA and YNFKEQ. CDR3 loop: CASSRVGGQGANSNEKLFF. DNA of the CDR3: TGTGCCAGCAGCCGCGTCGGGGGACAGGGGGCGAATTCTAATGAAAAACTGTTTTTT.

The CDR3 sequence is CASDAAAGQGSSPLHF. CDR3 DNA sequence: TGTGCCAGCGACGCCGCAGCGGGACAGGGTAGTTCACCCCTCCACTTT. V is TRBV19 and J is TRBJ1-6; 9 bases agree with TRBD1. Unmatched junction bases numbered 15, after V lost 9 bases and J lost 9 bases. The CDR3 totals 16 residues. CDR1 is LNHDA, CDR2 SQIVND, per germline (reference sequence).

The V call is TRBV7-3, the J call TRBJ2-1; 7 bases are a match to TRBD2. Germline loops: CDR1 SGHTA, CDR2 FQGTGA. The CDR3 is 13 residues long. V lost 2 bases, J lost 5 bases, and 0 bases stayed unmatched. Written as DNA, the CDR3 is TGTGCCAGCAGCTTAGCGGGAGACAATGAGCAGTTCTTC. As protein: CASSLAGDNEQFF.

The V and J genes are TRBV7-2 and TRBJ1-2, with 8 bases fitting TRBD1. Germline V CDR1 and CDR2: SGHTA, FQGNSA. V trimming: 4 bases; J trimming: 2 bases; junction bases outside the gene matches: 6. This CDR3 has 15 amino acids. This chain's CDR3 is CASSYTAGGNYGYTF. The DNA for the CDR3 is TGTGCCAGCAGCTATACGGCAGGGGGCAACTATGGCTACACCTTC.

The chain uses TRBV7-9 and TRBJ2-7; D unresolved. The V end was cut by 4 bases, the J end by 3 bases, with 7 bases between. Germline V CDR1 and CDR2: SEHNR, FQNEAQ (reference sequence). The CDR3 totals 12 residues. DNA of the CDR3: TGTGCCAGCAGCTCAGCCCTCTACGAGCAGTACTTC. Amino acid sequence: CASSSALYEQYF.

DNA for the CDR3: TGTGCCAGTAGTCCCATAAAAAGGGGGACAGGGCAACACGAGCAGTACTTC. Translating it yields CASSPIKRGTGQHEQYF. This rearrangement joins TRBV19 to TRBJ2-7, with TRBD1 matching 9 bases. V lost 5 bases to trimming and J lost 5 bases; unmatched junction nucleotides: 16. The germline gives CDR1 LNHDA, CDR2 SQIVND (reference sequence). The CDR3 is 17 amino acids.

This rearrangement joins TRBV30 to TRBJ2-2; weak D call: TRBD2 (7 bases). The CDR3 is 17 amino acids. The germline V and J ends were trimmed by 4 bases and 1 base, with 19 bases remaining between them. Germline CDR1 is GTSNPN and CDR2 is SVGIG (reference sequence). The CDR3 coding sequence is TGTGCCTGGACCCAAAGGGGGGGCTCCTGGAACACCGGGGAGCTGTTTTTT. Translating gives CAWTQRGGSWNTGELFF.

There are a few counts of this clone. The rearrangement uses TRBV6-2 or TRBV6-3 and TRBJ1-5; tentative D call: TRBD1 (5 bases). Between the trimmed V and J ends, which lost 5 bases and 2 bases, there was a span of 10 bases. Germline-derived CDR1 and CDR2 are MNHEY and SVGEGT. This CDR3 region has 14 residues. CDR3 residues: CASSGTIGNQPQHF. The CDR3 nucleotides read TGTGCCAGCAGTGGGACTATCGGCAATCAGCCCCAGCATTTT.

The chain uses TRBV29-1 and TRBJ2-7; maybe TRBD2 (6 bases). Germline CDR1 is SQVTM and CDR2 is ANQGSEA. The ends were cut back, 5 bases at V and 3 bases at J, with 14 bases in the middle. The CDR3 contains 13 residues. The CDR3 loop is CSVTDRRGYEQYF. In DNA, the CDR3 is TGCAGCGTTACCGACCGGAGGGGCTACGAGCAGTACTTC.

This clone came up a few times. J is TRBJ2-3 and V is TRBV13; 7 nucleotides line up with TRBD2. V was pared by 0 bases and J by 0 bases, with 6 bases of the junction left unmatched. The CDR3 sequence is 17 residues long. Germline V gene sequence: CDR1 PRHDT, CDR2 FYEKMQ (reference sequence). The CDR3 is CASSLGPLRGSTDTQYF. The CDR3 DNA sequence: TGTGCCAGCAGCTTAGGACCGCTGCGGGGGAGCACAGATACGCAGTATTTT.